The T cell receptor (beta chain) described here comes from a study of CD8+CD57+ T cells in acquired aplastic anemia (dated by TCRdb to 2016 to 2018). In terms of the full investigation: On average, sorted CD4+ and CD8+ cells yielded about 3 ug of extracted DNA, with a range of about 0.17 to 27.4 ug. Mean read counts for healthy donor samples were roughly 10 million for CD4+ cells and around 11 million for CD8+ cells. The full study reports these points: Patients and healthy controls showed no significant difference in CD8+ Simpson's diversity (P=0.060). Approximately 31 CD8+ CDR3 sequences were found in both patients and controls but appeared to be highly expressed in patients and within the immunodominant clones of the patients.

Turning to this clonotype: Its antigen remains undetermined. No much larger clonotype is one base removed from it; base qualities were not supplied.

Genomic DNA served as template for TCR beta VDJ combination and CDR3 sequence profiling. An Illumina HiSeq 2000 was the platform used for TCR repertoire sequencing. In the original analysis: Repertoires were assessed using TRBV/TRBJ rearrangement plots, CDR3 size and DJ length profiles, and Simpson's diversity index. The most abundant DNA sequence in the deep sequencing data was defined as the immunodominant clone. CDR3 amino acid sequences were checked for sharing across subjects and were also compared against the VDJdb database and published repertoires. TCRdb reworked the public reads: Q25 trimming with fastp, MiXCR clone assembly, productive beta chains retained. Each entry merges the rows of one CDR3 protein and shows their most common DNA and genes. These V and J calls rely on TCRdb rather than the paper's analysis. In this sample the table shows about 200,000 distinct CDR3 sequences, roughly 35% of which occur a single time. The ten largest clones take up around 1.1% of the sample.

The study deep-sequenced TCR repertoires of sorted CD4+ and CD8+ blood T cells from severe aplastic anemia patients and healthy subjects. Ficoll-Paque density gradient centrifugation was used to isolate peripheral blood mononuclear cells. Before DNA was extracted, CD4+ and CD8+ T cells were sorted using either FACS or magnetic beads. The CDR3 starts with the cysteine, ends with the phenylalanine, and has 13 residues. Only the CDR3 part of the read is kept: 39 bases, read in frame from the first base. The germline V gene yields SNHLY for CDR1 and FYNNEI for CDR2. V loses 7 bases, J loses 2 bases, and the germline ends lie 12 bases apart.

The chain joins TRBV2 to TRBJ2-7, with a weak D call of TRBD2 (7 bases match). The TCR was taken from a human donor in good health, serving as a control. The specimen was sorted CD4+, CD8+, or CD8+CD57+ T cells (not recorded which) from PBMCs. The nucleotide sequence reads as follows: TGTGCCAGCAAGGGGGGGGTGGCCTACGAGCAGTACTTC. Its coded protein is CASKGGVAYEQYF.